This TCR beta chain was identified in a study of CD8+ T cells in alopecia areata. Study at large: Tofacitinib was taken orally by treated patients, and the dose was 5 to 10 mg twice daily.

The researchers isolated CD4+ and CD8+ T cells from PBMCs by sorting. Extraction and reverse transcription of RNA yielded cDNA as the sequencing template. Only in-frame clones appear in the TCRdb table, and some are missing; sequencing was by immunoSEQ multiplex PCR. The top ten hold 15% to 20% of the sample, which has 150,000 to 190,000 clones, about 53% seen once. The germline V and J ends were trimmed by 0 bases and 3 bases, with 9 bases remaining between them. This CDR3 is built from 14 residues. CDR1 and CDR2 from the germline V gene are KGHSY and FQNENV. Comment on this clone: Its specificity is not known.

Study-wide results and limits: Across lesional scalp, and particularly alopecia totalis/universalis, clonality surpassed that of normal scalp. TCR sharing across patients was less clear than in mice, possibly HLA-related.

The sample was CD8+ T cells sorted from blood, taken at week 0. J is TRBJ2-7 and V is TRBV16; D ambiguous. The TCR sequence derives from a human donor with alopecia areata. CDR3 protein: CASSQSAVGYEQYF. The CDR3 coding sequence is TGTGCCAGCAGCCAATCCGCTGTTGGCTACGAGCAGTACTTC.